This passage covers 11 T cell receptor beta chains from one sample sequenced in a study of blood T cell repertoires in COVID-19. Measured with immunoSEQ multiplex PCR; TCRdb has only the in-frame clones, and not every one. The sample lists 200,000 to 300,000 clones, approximately 89% occurring once. Input material: peripheral blood. The receptor source for this set is a man in his forties who had recovered from COVID-19.

This chain links TRBV7-2 with TRBJ2-3; 7 bases fit TRBD2. The CDR3 consists of 16 residues. V lost 5 bases and J lost 2; bases outside the gene matches: 10. Germline V gene sequence: CDR1 SGHTA, CDR2 FQGNSA. The DNA for the CDR3 is TGTGCCAGCAGCACCGCTAGCGGAAGCCTCACAGATACGCAGTATTTT. This codes for CASSTASGSLTDTQYF.

The V call is TRBV2, the J call TRBJ2-5; 11 bases align to TRBD2. The CDR3 sequence is 15 residues long. J was trimmed by 3 bases and V by 6 bases; bases with no gene match: 6. Germline V CDR1 and CDR2: SNHLY, FYNNEI. DNA of the CDR3: TGTGCCAGCAGGAAGGAACTAGCGGGGGAAGAGACCCAGTACTTC. Encoded protein: CASRKELAGEETQYF.

The V and J genes are TRBV5-4 and TRBJ2-2; no reliable D call. With 3 bases removed from V and 7 bases from J, the gap between germline ends came to 13 bases. The CDR3 spans 14 residues. Germline V gene sequence: CDR1 SGHNT, CDR2 YYREEE (reference sequence). Here the CDR3 DNA reads TGTGCCAGCAGCTCTGACCCCCGAGGCGGGGAGCTGTTTTTT. Residues: CASSSDPRGGELFF.

The J gene is TRBJ2-1, the V gene TRBV6-2 or TRBV6-3; 10 bases line up with TRBD1. V was pared by 5 bases and J by 5 bases, with 9 bases of the junction left unmatched. The CDR3 length is 16 residues. Germline-derived CDR1 and CDR2 are MNHEY and SVGEGT. The CDR3 sequence: CASSPPGQGRNNEQFF. In DNA, the CDR3 is TGTGCCAGCAGTCCCCCGGGACAGGGGCGAAACAATGAGCAGTTCTTC.

The chain links TRBV19 to TRBJ1-2; TRBD1 matches at 9 bases. The CDR3 runs to 12 residues. J lost 3 bases, V lost 11 bases, and 4 bases had no gene match. Germline V gives CDR1 LNHDA, CDR2 SQIVND (reference sequence). This chain's CDR3 is CAGGDRDYGYTF. The CDR3, as DNA: TGTGCCGGGGGGGACAGGGACTATGGCTACACCTTC.

The chain links TRBV4-1 to TRBJ2-7; tentative D call: TRBD1 (5 bases). V lost 0 bases to trimming and J lost 6 bases, with 18 bases between them. The length of the CDR3 is 16 residues. The germline V gene encodes CDR1 MGHRA and CDR2 YSYEKL. The CDR3 DNA follows: TGCGCCAGCAGCCAAGAGCAAGGCTGGCAGGGCAGCGAGCAGTACTTC. It is translated as CASSQEQGWQGSEQYF.

This chain joins TRBV7-9 and TRBJ2-3; maybe TRBD2 (6 bases). Trimming shortened V by 4 bases and J by 6 bases, and 14 bases separated the two germline ends. In germline, CDR1 is SEHNR, CDR2 FQNEAQ (reference sequence). The CDR3 is made up of 14 amino acids. The CDR3 DNA follows: TGTGCCAGCAGCTCGTGGGAGGCCTCGGATACGCAGTATTTT. Its translation is CASSSWEASDTQYF.

In its sample, this clone was seen once. The rearrangement links TRBV6-6 to TRBJ2-5; TRBD1 aligns across 7 bases. The germline CDR1 and CDR2 sequences are MNHNY and SVGAGI (reference sequence). CDR3 length: 15 amino acids. The V and J ends lost 4 bases and 0 bases, in that order; junction bases with no gene match: 5. The CDR3 nucleotides are TGTGCCAGCAGTTCCGGGACAGAGAACCAAGAGACCCAGTACTTC. Residues: CASSSGTENQETQYF.

CDR3 loop: CASRSLAGARTGELFF. The CDR3 coding sequence is TGTGCCAGCAGATCCCTAGCGGGAGCTCGCACCGGGGAGCTGTTTTTT. The V gene is TRBV11-2, the J gene TRBJ2-2, with TRBD2 matching 10 bases. With 6 bases clipped from V and 4 bases from J, the junction kept 8 bases outside the gene matches. The CDR3 is made up of 16 amino acids. Germline V gene data show CDR1 as SGHAT and CDR2 as FQNNGV.

This clone was seen just once. The chain's CDR3 is CASSPLGTDTQYF. The CDR3 DNA follows: TGTGCCAGCAGTCCACTAGGCACAGATACGCAGTATTTT. V and J are TRBV7-2 and TRBJ2-3; a possible D gene is TRBD2 (5 bases). Between the trimmed V and J ends, which lost 6 bases and 1 base, there was a span of 8 bases. The CDR3 loop spans 13 amino acids. Per germline, CDR1 SGHTA and CDR2 FQGNSA.

V gene TRBV4-3 combines with J gene TRBJ1-1; no clear D gene. CDR1 is LGHNA, CDR2 YSLEER, per germline. The CDR3 has 13 residues. V was trimmed by 1 base and J by 10 bases, leaving 13 bases between them. Here the CDR3 reads CASSQGEVSGAFF. The CDR3 DNA sequence: TGCGCCAGCAGCCAAGGGGAGGTATCCGGAGCTTTCTTT.